This T cell receptor (beta chain) was identified during a study of CD8 T cells in ankylosing spondylitis. V lost 4 bases to trimming and J lost 0 bases, with 14 bases between them. CDR1 and CDR2 from the germline V gene are MNHEY and SMNVEV (reference sequence). This CDR3 is built from 16 residues. This clonotype was seen many times. TCRdb re-analysed the 5' RACE reads in MiXCR, keeping a single row per CDR3 protein. The top ten clones hold more than 25% of a sample with approximately 35,000 distinct CDR3 sequences, roughly 13% of them seen once. The chain employs TRBV27 and TRBJ2-3; a weak D match, TRBD1 (6 bases). Source material: synovial fluid, either unsorted or a sorted T cell fraction (not recorded which). The TCR was taken from a male donor with ankylosing spondylitis. The CDR3 DNA reads TGTGCCAGCAGTTATCTGACGAGGGGGAGCACAGATACGCAGTATTTT. Amino acid sequence: CASSYLTRGSTDTQYF.